These T cell receptor beta chains were read from a single sample in a study of long-term antiretroviral therapy in people with HIV. Method: immunoSEQ multiplex PCR; TCRdb's copy keeps in-frame clones and lacks some. The sample lists around 20,000 clones, more than 75% occurring once. The sequencing here drew on unsorted PBMCs, taken approximately 2.6 years after starting antiretroviral therapy. The receptors were gathered from a woman aged 45 to 65 with HIV. The CDR3 runs from the conserved cysteine through the conserved F or W. A D gene is named only where the DNA matches it firmly. The size field is filled for only some rows; it gives once, few, many or a size class.

V gene	J gene	D gene	CDR3 length	clone size	CDR3 DNA	CDR3 protein
TRBV14	TRBJ2-2	TRBD2	18	-	TGTGCCAGCAGCCAAAATAGCGGGAGGGCCGATGACTCAAGGGAGCTGTTTTTT	CASSQNSGRADDSRELFF
TRBV18	TRBJ2-1	-	15	-	TGTGCCAGCTCACCACTGAGAGACTCCTACAATGAGCAGTTCTTC	CASSPLRDSYNEQFF
TRBV13	TRBJ2-1	TRBD2	17	-	TGTGCCAGCAGCTTGGGATACGGGACTAGCGCCTACAATGAGCAGTTCTTC	CASSLGYGTSAYNEQFF
TRBV4-1	TRBJ2-7	-	16	-	TGCGCCAGCAGCCATCGGTACGGGGTAGGGGTCTACGAGCAGTACTTC	CASSHRYGVGVYEQYF
TRBV6-5	TRBJ2-2	TRBD2	14	-	TGTGCCAGCAGTCCAGGCGGGGGCACCGGGGAGCTGTTTTTT	CASSPGGGTGELFF
TRBV5-6	TRBJ2-7	-	14	-	TGTGCCAGCAGCCCCGGACTACATAATTACGAGCAGTACTTC	CASSPGLHNYEQYF
TRBV10-2	TRBJ2-1	-	11	once	TGCGCCAGCAGTAGATACAATGAGCAGTTCTTC	CASSRYNEQFF
TRBV5-1	TRBJ2-1	-	15	-	TGCGCCAGCAGCTTGGCCGAGGGAATTCGGGGTGAGCAGTTCTTC	CASSLAEGIRGEQFF
TRBV6-1	TRBJ1-5	-	15	-	TGTGCCAGCACCGCGGGCCGGATTAGCAATCAGCCCCAGCATTTT	CASTAGRISNQPQHF
TRBV7-2	TRBJ2-3	-	12	-	TGTGCCAGCAGCTTGAGCACAGATACGCAGTATTTT	CASSLSTDTQYF